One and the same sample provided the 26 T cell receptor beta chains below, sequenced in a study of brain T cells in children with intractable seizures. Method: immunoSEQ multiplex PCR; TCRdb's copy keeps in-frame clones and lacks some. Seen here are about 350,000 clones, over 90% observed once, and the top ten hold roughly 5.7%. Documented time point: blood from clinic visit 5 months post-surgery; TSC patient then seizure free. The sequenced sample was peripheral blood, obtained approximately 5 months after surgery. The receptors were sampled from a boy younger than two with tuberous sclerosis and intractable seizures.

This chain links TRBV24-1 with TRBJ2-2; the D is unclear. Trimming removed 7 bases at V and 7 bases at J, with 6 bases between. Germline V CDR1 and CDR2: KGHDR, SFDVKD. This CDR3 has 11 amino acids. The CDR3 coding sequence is TGTGCCACCAGAGAGAGCGGGGAGCTGTTTTTT. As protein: CATRESGELFF.

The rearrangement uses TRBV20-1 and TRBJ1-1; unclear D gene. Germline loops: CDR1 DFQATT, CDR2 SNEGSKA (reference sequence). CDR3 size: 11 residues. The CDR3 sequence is CTPGVNTEAFF. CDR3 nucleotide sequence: TGCACTCCTGGGGTGAACACTGAAGCTTTCTTT.

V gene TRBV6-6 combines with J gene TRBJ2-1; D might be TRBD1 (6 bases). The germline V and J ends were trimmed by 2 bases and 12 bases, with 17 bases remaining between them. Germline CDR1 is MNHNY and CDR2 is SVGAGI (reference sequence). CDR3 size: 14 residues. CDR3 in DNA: TGTGCCAGCAGTTACAACCCAGGACAGTCTGTGCAGTTCTTC. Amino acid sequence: CASSYNPGQSVQFF.

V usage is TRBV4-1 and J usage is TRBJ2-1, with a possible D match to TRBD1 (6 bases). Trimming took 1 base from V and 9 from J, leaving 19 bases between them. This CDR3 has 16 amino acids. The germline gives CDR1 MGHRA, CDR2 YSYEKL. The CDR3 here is CASSQVSGQTTGEQFF. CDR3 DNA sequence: TGCGCCAGCAGCCAAGTTTCGGGACAAACTACGGGTGAGCAGTTCTTC.

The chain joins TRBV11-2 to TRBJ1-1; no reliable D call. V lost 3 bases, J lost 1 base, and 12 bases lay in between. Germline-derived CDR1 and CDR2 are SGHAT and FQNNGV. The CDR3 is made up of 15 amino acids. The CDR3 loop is CASSFSAGENTEAFF. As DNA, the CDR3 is TGTGCCAGCAGCTTCTCGGCCGGCGAGAACACTGAAGCTTTCTTT.

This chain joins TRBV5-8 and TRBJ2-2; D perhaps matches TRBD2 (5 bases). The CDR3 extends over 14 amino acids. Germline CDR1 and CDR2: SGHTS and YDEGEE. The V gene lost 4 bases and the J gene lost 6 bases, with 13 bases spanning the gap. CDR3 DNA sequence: TGTGCCAGCAGCCTCCTAGTGCGGGCCGGGGAGCTGTTTTTT. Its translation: CASSLLVRAGELFF.

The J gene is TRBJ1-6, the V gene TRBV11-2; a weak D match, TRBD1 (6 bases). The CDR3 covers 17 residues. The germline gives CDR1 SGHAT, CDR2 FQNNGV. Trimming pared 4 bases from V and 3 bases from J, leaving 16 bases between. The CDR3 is CASSSSRSGHYNSPLHF. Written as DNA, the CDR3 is TGTGCCAGCAGCTCGAGCAGGTCGGGACACTATAATTCACCCCTCCACTTT.

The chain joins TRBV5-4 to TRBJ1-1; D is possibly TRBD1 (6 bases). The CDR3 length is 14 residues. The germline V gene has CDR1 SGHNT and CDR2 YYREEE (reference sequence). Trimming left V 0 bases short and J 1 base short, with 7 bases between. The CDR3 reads CASSLDRANTEAFF. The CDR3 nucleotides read TGTGCCAGCAGCTTGGACAGGGCGAACACTGAAGCTTTCTTT.

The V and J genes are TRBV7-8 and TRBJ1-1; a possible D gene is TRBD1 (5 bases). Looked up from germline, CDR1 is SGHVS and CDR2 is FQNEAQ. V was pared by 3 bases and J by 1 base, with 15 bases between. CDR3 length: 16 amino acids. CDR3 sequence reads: CASSLLFGAGNTEAFF. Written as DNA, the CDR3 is TGTGCCAGCAGCTTGTTGTTCGGGGCGGGGAACACTGAAGCTTTCTTT.

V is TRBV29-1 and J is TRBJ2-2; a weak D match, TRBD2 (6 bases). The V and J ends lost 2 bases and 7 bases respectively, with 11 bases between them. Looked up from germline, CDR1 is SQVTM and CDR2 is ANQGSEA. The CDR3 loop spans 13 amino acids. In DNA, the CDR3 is TGCAGCGTTGAACGGCGGGGAAACGGGGAGCTGTTTTTT. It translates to CSVERRGNGELFF.

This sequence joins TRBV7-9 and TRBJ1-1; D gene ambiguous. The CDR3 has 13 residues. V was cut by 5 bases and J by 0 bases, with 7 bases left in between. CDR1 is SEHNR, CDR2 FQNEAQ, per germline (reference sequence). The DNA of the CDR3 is TGTGCCAGCAGCCCACCCATGAACACTGAAGCTTTCTTT. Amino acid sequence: CASSPPMNTEAFF.

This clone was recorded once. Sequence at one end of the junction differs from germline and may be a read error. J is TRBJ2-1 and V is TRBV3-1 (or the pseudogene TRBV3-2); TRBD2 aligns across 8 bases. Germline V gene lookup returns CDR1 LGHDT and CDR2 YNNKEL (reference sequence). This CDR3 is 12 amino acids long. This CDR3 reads CASSPLGGAGVF. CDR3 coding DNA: TGTGCCAGCAGCCCTCTCGGGGGGGCTGGGGTCTTC.

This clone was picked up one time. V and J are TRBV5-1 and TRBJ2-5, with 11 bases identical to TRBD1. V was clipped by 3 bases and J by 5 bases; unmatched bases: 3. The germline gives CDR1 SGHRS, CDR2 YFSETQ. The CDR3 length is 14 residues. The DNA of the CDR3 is TGCGCCAGCAGCTCAGGGACAGGGGGGGAGACCCAGTACTTC. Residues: CASSSGTGGETQYF.

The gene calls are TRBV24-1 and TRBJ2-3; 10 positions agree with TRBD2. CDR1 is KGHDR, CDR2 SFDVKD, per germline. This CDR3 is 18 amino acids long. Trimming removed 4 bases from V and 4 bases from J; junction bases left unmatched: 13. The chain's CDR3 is CATSDLKGLAVAPDTQYF. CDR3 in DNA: TGTGCCACCAGTGACCTTAAAGGACTAGCGGTAGCACCAGATACGCAGTATTTT.

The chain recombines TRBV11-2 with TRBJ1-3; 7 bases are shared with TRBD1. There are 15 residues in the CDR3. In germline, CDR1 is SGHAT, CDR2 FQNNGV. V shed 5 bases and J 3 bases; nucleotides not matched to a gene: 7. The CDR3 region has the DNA TGTGCCAGCAGCCGCAACAGGGGTTTTGGAAACACCATATATTTT. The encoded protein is CASSRNRGFGNTIYF.

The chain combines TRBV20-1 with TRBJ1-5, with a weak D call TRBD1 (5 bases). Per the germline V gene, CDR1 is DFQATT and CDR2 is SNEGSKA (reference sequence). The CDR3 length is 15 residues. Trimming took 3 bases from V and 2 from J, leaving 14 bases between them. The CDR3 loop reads CSASRQGVGNQPQHF. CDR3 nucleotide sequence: TGCAGTGCTAGTAGGCAGGGCGTTGGCAATCAGCCCCAGCATTTT.

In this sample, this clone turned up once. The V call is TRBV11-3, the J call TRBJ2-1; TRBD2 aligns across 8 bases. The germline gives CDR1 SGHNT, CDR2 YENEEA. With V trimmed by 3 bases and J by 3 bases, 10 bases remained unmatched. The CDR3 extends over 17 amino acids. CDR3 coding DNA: TGTGCCAGCAGCTTCAAGCGCGCGAGCGGGAGCTACAATGAGCAGTTCTTC. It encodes CASSFKRASGSYNEQFF.

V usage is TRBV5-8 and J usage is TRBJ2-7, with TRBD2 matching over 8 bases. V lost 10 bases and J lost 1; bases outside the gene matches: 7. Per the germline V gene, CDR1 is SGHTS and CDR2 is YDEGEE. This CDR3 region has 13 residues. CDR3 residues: CAHKQRGSYEQYF. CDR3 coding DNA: TGTGCCCATAAGCAGCGGGGGTCCTACGAGCAGTACTTC.

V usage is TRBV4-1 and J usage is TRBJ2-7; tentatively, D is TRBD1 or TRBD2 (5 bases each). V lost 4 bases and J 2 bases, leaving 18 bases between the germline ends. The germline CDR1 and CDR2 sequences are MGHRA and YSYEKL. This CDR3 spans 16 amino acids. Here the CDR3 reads CASSPGSGSGPYEQYF. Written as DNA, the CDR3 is TGCGCCAGCAGCCCAGGGAGTGGGAGTGGTCCCTACGAGCAGTACTTC.

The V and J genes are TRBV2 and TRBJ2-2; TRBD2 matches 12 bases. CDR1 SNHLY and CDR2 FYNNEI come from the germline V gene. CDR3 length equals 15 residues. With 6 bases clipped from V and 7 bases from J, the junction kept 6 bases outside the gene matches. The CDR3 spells CASSRASGRDGELFF. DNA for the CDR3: TGTGCCAGCAGCAGGGCTAGCGGGAGGGACGGGGAGCTGTTTTTT.

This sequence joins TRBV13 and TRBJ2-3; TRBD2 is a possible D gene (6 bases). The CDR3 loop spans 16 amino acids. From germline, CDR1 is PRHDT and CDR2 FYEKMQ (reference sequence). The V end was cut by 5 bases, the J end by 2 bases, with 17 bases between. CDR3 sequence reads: CASSRWDGDSTDTQYF. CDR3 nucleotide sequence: TGTGCCAGCAGCCGCTGGGATGGGGACTCCACAGATACGCAGTATTTT.

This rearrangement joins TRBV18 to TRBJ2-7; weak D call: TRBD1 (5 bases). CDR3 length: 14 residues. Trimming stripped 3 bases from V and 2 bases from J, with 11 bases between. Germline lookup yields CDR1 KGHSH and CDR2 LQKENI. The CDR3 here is CASSPTRTTYEQYF. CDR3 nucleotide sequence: TGTGCCAGCTCACCGACACGGACAACCTACGAGCAGTACTTC.

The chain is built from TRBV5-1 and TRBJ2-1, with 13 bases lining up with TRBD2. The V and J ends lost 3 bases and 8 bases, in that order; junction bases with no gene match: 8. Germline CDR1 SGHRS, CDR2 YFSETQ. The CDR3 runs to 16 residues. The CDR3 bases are TGCGCCAGCAGCTCCCGACAAGGACTAGCGGGAGATGAGCAGTTCTTC. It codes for CASSSRQGLAGDEQFF.

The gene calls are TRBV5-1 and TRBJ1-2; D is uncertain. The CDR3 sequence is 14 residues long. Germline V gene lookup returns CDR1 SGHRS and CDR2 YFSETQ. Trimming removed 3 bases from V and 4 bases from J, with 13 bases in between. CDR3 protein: CASSYSDGTYGYTF. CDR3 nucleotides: TGCGCCAGCAGCTACTCAGACGGCACCTATGGCTACACCTTC.

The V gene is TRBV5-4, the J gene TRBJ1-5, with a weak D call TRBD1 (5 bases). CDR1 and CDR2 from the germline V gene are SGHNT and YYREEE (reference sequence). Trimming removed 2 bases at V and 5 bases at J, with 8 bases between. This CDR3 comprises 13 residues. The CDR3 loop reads CASSFGADQPQHF. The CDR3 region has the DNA TGTGCCAGCAGCTTCGGGGCAGATCAGCCCCAGCATTTT.

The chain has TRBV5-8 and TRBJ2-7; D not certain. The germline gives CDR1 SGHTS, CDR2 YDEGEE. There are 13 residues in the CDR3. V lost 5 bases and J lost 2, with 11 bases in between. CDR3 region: CASRGMGAYEQYF. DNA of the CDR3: TGTGCCAGCAGGGGGATGGGTGCCTACGAGCAGTACTTC. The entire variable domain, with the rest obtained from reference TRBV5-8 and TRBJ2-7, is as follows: EAGVTQSPTHLIKTRGQQATLRCSPISGHTSVYWYQQALGLGLQFLLWYDEGEERNRGNFPPRFSGRQFPNYSSELNVNALELEDSALYLCASRGMGAYEQYFGPGTRLTVT.